This is a list of T cell receptor beta chains from one sample in a study of beta chain features in type 1 diabetes. Measured with immunoSEQ multiplex PCR; TCRdb has only the in-frame clones, and not every one. The top ten hold about 0.01% of the sample, which has about 360,000 clones, roughly 12% seen once. Sequencing used naive CD4+ T cells from blood. The receptor source for this set is a woman aged 18-35 years with type 1 diabetes. The conserved cysteine and the conserved F or W are not part of the CDR3 here.

TRBJ2-5,TRBV28,ASTSPPPGSPRTQY
TRBJ2-3,TRBV30,AWRGLVRTDTQY
TRBJ1-6,TRBV7-9,ASSLDVTGGSPLH
TRBJ2-5,TRBV15,ATSRDLRETQY
TRBJ2-2,TRBV19,ASSPVAGGLTGELF
TRBJ2-1,TRBV7-2,ASSLGVSGRLDEQF
TRBJ2-1,TRBV4-2,ASSHHPGTNIRDEQF
TRBJ1-1,TRBV29-1,SVDRAVRTEAF
TRBJ2-1,TRBV14,ASSQVSAGNEQF
TRBJ2-3,TRBV30,AWEQGDTQY
TRBJ1-1,TRBV5-4,ASSPRTGVNTEAF
TRBJ2-1,TRBV7-2,ASSYYTGGPNEQF
TRBJ2-7,TRBV14,ASSQDLVGLYEQY
TRBJ2-2,TRBV29-1,SGRLAGGTGELF
TRBJ1-2,TRBV28,ASVRGGSNYGYT
TRBJ2-1,TRBV5-1,ASSPGSPYNEQF
TRBJ1-2,TRBV19,ASTPGGTYYGYT
TRBJ2-3,TRBV5-1,ASSLDGAVTDTQY
TRBJ2-3,TRBV5-6,ASSLVLGGTITDTQY
TRBJ2-3,TRBV6-5,ASSYSRVRDTQY
TRBJ2-5,TRBV7-2,ASSLQGDQETQY
TRBJ1-6,TRBV4-1,ASKPGQMFSYNSPLH
TRBJ2-1,TRBV30,AWRGTSGKFEQF
TRBJ2-5,TRBV10-3,AISAGTDQETQY
TRBJ1-1,TRBV5-6,ASSLVGGMNTEAF
TRBJ2-4,TRBV11-2,ASSLGTHLRGMD
TRBJ2-7,TRBV19,ASSAGGPVNEQY
TRBJ2-5,TRBV7-3,ASSLYLEETQY
TRBJ1-2,TRBV6-4,ASSVRTGYGYT
TRBJ1-1,TRBV18,ASSLERATEAF
TRBJ1-2,TRBV5-1,ASSLASNGVEGYT
TRBJ2-1,TRBV28,ASSLAGGRNEQF
TRBJ2-5,TRBV18,ASSRMDSEKETQY
TRBJ2-5,TRBV6-6,ASSYSRQETQY
TRBJ2-5,TRBV28,ASSPSQETQY
TRBJ1-4,TRBV2,ASMQTNEKLF
TRBJ2-7,TRBV4-1,ASSPRGVLASYEQY
TRBJ1-1,TRBV21-1,ASSEGENTEAF
TRBJ2-7,TRBV7-2,ASSPPSYEQY
TRBJ1-1,TRBV18,ASSPPGTGGTEAF
TRBJ2-7,TRBV27,ASREDRGSYEQY
TRBJ2-3,TRBV9,ASSVVTSGRTTQY
TRBJ1-5,TRBV2,ASSEGGQQGH